Listed below are T cell receptor beta chains from one sample, sequenced in a study of liver allograft versus peripheral blood T cells. In TCRdb, the reads were re-called with MiXCR into one record per CDR3 protein. The profile shows roughly 3,500 distinct CDR3 sequences, approximately 16% of them singletons. The receptor set was obtained from a human patient who had a liver transplant. The graft donor may have contributed some T cells. The conserved cysteine and the conserved F or W are not part of the CDR3 here.

cdr3_length | j_call | v_call | cdr3_aa
14 | TRBJ1-3 | TRBV6-5 | ASSYSRAGAGNTIY
12 | TRBJ2-1 | TRBV29-1 | SVGPAGRSDEQF
11 | TRBJ2-3 | TRBV6-5 | ASSPPGAQTQY
12 | TRBJ1-6 | TRBV6-5 | ASSYQDSNSPLH
11 | TRBJ1-2 | TRBV2 | ASSEDRIYGYT
11 | TRBJ1-4 | TRBV18 | ASSRATNEKLF
12 | TRBJ1-2 | TRBV6-1 | ASGSRAVYYGYT
12 | TRBJ1-2 | TRBV6-1 | ASSGDRGSYGYT
13 | TRBJ2-1 | TRBV6-2/TRBV6-3 | ASSHRDAKRNEQF
12 | TRBJ1-3 | TRBV28 | ASSPTGSGNTIY
12 | TRBJ1-1 | TRBV2 | ASSAGGAGTEAF
15 | TRBJ1-2 | TRBV7-2 | ASSLEGGRLTLYGYT
12 | TRBJ1-5 | TRBV10-3 | AIRSADSDRPQH
15 | TRBJ2-7 | TRBV13 | ASSLGIYGTGSNEQY
10 | TRBJ1-2 | TRBV6-5 | ATFTGGDGYT
13 | TRBJ1-2 | TRBV11-3 | ASSSQGQGARDYT
12 | TRBJ1-4 | TRBV20-1 | SASPGGPNEKLF
10 | TRBJ1-2 | TRBV11-3 | ASSSPVGGYT
13 | TRBJ1-3 | TRBV19 | ASSGQGDSGNTIY